This entry lists 20 T cell receptor beta chains sequenced from one sample in a study of blood T cell repertoires in COVID-19. Only in-frame clones appear in the TCRdb table, and some are missing; sequencing was by immunoSEQ multiplex PCR. The data contain approximately 30,000 clones, roughly 88% of them singletons. Source material: peripheral blood. The receptors originated from a man between 65 and 85 years old with active or convalescent COVID-19.

V usage is TRBV5-1 and J usage is TRBJ2-7; possibly TRBD1 for D (6 bases). Germline V CDR1 and CDR2: SGHRS, YFSETQ. The CDR3 extends over 16 amino acids. V lost 0 bases and J 0 bases, leaving 13 bases between the germline ends. Here the CDR3 DNA reads TGCGCCAGCAGCTTGGCGGACAGAATGTTCTCCTACGAGCAGTACTTC. The encoded protein is CASSLADRMFSYEQYF.

The V and J genes are TRBV5-1 and TRBJ1-1; 7 bases line up with TRBD1. From germline, CDR1 is SGHRS and CDR2 YFSETQ. Losses at the gene ends were 4 bases for V and 4 bases for J; bases not matched to a gene: 7. The CDR3 has 14 residues. CDR3 region: CASSMDRPGTEAFF. CDR3 DNA sequence: TGCGCCAGCAGCATGGACAGGCCTGGCACTGAAGCTTTCTTT.

The chain couples TRBV6-6 to TRBJ1-5; no definite D call. V lost 4 bases, J lost 3 bases, and 4 bases lay in between. CDR3 length: 12 amino acids. CDR1 and CDR2 (germline): MNHNY, SVGAGI (reference sequence). CDR3 amino acids: CASSFLNQPQHF. The CDR3, as DNA: TGTGCCAGCAGTTTCCTCAATCAGCCCCAGCATTTT.

This clone came up a few times. The chain employs TRBV19 and TRBJ1-5; 10 bases align to TRBD1. V lost 6 bases to trimming and J lost 0 bases; unmatched junction nucleotides: 5. This CDR3 spans 16 amino acids. CDR1 is LNHDA and CDR2 is SQIVND in the germline V gene (reference sequence). The CDR3 protein is CASSDRGLGSNQPQHF. The CDR3 DNA is TGTGCCAGTAGCGACAGGGGGCTAGGTAGCAATCAGCCCCAGCATTTT.

The chain combines TRBV5-6 with TRBJ2-2, with 12 bases matching TRBD2. After removal of 1 base from V and 7 bases from J, the junction contained 5 bases not matched to a gene. The CDR3 length is 16 residues. Germline CDR1 is SGHDT and CDR2 is YYEEEE. As DNA, the CDR3 is TGTGCCAGCAGCTTGCTAGCGGGAGGGTACGGCGGGGAGCTGTTTTTT. It translates to CASSLLAGGYGGELFF.

The gene calls are TRBV5-1 and TRBJ1-3; TRBD1 matches at 7 bases. Germline CDR1 SGHRS, CDR2 YFSETQ. Trimming removed 3 bases from V and 0 bases from J; junction bases left unmatched: 0. The CDR3 loop spans 14 amino acids. The CDR3 reads CASSWDSSGNTIYF. In nucleotides, the CDR3 is TGCGCCAGCAGCTGGGACAGCTCTGGAAACACCATATATTTT.

This chain links TRBV4-3 with TRBJ1-1; perhaps TRBD1 as D (5 bases). Germline CDR1 and CDR2: LGHNA and YSLEER. Between the trimmed V and J ends, which lost 0 bases and 5 bases, there was a span of 13 bases. CDR3 length: 15 residues. The CDR3 sequence is CASSQDRQGGTEAFF. CDR3 nucleotide sequence: TGCGCCAGCAGCCAAGATAGGCAGGGCGGAACTGAAGCTTTCTTT.

The chain employs TRBV6-5 and TRBJ1-2, with D possibly TRBD1 on 6 matching bases. CDR1 and CDR2 (germline): MNHEY, SVGAGI. Trimming removed 6 bases at V and 2 bases at J, with 13 bases between. The CDR3 extends over 14 amino acids. The CDR3 nucleotides are TGTGCCAGCAGACCCGGGACACTAAACTATGGCTACACCTTC. It yields the protein CASRPGTLNYGYTF.

The genes are TRBV6-5 and TRBJ1-4; D is uncertain. V lost 6 bases and J lost 14, with 19 bases in between. The CDR3 is 13 residues long. Germline V CDR1 and CDR2: MNHEY, SVGAGI. CDR3 sequence reads: CASRPPSGSRLFF. In DNA form, the CDR3 reads TGTGCCAGCAGACCCCCCTCGGGGTCTAGGCTGTTTTTT.

The genes are TRBV15 and TRBJ1-5, with D maybe TRBD1 (5 bases). Germline V CDR1 and CDR2: LNHNV, YYDKDF (reference sequence). Trimming removed 0 bases from V and 6 bases from J, with 12 bases in between. The CDR3 loop spans 15 amino acids. CDR3 coding DNA: TGTGCCACCAGCAGAGACCCCCCAGGGTTTCAGCCCCAGCATTTT. It codes for CATSRDPPGFQPQHF.

This clone showed up just once. The chain carries TRBV19 and TRBJ1-3; no reliable D call. The CDR3 is 16 residues long. Trimming removed 5 bases at V and 0 bases at J, with 14 bases between. From germline, CDR1 is LNHDA and CDR2 SQIVND (reference sequence). The CDR3 DNA sequence: TGTGCCAGTAGTCTACCGGGAGGGTCCTCTGGAAACACCATATATTTT. Encoded protein: CASSLPGGSSGNTIYF. Full variable domain (rest looked up from reference TRBV19 and TRBJ1-3): DGGITQSPKYLFRKEGQNVTLSCEQNLNHDAMYWYRQDPGQGLRLIYYSQIVNDFQKGDIAEGYSVSREKKESFPLTVTSAQKNPTAFYLCASSLPGGSSGNTIYFGEGSWLTVV.

This chain uses TRBV6-5 with TRBJ1-5, with a tentative D call TRBD1 (6 bases). CDR3 length equals 14 residues. Trimming pared 0 bases from V and 4 bases from J, leaving 7 bases between. Looked up from germline, CDR1 is MNHEY and CDR2 is SVGAGI. The CDR3 nucleotides are TGTGCCAGCAGTTACTCCGGACAGAATCAGCCCCAGCATTTT. Its translation is CASSYSGQNQPQHF.

The chain joins TRBV27 to TRBJ1-6; D call uncertain. The length of the CDR3 is 14 residues. Trimming stripped 3 bases from V and 7 bases from J, with 10 bases between. The germline CDR1 and CDR2 sequences are MNHEY and SMNVEV (reference sequence). CDR3 in amino acids: CASSFLQRNSPLHF. The CDR3 bases are TGTGCCAGCAGTTTCTTACAGCGGAATTCACCCCTCCACTTT.

V and J are TRBV11-1 and TRBJ2-7, with D perhaps TRBD2 (7 bases). Trimming took off 8 bases at V and 7 bases at J, with 15 bases between the two ends. Germline CDR1 reads SGHAT; CDR2 reads FQDESV (reference sequence). CDR3 length: 12 residues. The CDR3 DNA reads TGTGCCAGCGCCCACGGGGGGCAGGAGCAGTACTTC. Translation: CASAHGGQEQYF.

The V call is TRBV12-5, the J call TRBJ1-5; 8 bases are shared with TRBD1. The CDR3 loop spans 16 amino acids. The germline CDR1 and CDR2 sequences are LGHNT and FRNRAP. V lost 1 base to trimming and J lost 3 bases; unmatched junction nucleotides: 5. CDR3 nucleotide sequence: TGTGCTAGTGGTTTGGGTCGGACAGGGCTCAATCAGCCCCAGCATTTT. As protein: CASGLGRTGLNQPQHF.

The chain has TRBV7-2 and TRBJ1-5, with a weak D call TRBD1 (5 bases). Germline CDR1 is SGHTA and CDR2 is FQGNSA. This CDR3 comprises 14 residues. V was cut by 1 base and J by 9 bases, with 13 bases left in between. In nucleotides, the CDR3 is TGTGCCAGCAGCTTAGAGCTGGGGCCGGGGCCCCAGCATTTT. It encodes CASSLELGPGPQHF.

The chain carries TRBV6-2 or TRBV6-3 and TRBJ1-4, with D unclear. Per germline, CDR1 MNHEY and CDR2 SVGEGT. The V and J ends lost 2 bases and 8 bases respectively, with 6 bases between them. The CDR3 has 12 residues. CDR3 in amino acids: CASSYPEEKLFF. The DNA of the CDR3 is TGTGCCAGCAGTTACCCGGAGGAAAAACTGTTTTTT.

This clone has a single count. This chain links TRBV27 with TRBJ1-2, with 7 bases fitting TRBD1. From germline, CDR1 is MNHEY and CDR2 SMNVEV (reference sequence). Trimming cost V 3 bases and J 4 bases; bases outside gene matches: 2. This CDR3 spans 13 amino acids. The CDR3: CASSFKGAYGYTF. The CDR3 DNA reads TGTGCCAGCAGTTTCAAGGGGGCCTATGGCTACACCTTC.

This sequence joins TRBV7-9 and TRBJ2-3, with 7 bases matching TRBD2. The V segment lost 7 bases and the J segment 7 bases; nucleotides outside the gene matches: 11. In germline, CDR1 is SEHNR, CDR2 FQNEAQ (reference sequence). The CDR3 has 14 amino acids. The CDR3 DNA reads TGTGCCAGCAATTCGGGACTACGTTCAAATACGCAGTATTTT. Protein: CASNSGLRSNTQYF.

The V gene is TRBV14, the J gene TRBJ2-3; D may be TRBD1 (6 bases). V was cut by 4 bases and J by 0 bases, with 11 bases left in between. This CDR3 contains 15 residues. Germline V gene sequence: CDR1 SGHDN, CDR2 FVKESK. The CDR3 region has the DNA TGTGCCAGCAGCCCTTACAGGGTTAGCACAGATACGCAGTATTTT. Residues: CASSPYRVSTDTQYF.